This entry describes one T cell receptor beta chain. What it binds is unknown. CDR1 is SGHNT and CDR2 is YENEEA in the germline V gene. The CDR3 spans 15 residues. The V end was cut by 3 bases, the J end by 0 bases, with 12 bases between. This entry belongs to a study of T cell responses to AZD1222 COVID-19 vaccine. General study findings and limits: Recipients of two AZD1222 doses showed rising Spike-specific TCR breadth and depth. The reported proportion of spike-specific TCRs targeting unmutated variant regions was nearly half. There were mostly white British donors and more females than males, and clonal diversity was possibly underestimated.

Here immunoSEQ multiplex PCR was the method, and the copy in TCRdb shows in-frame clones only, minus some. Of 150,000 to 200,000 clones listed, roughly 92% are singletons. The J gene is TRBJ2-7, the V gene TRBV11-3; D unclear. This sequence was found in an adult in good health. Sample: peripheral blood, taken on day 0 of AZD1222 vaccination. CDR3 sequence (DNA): TGTGCCAGCAGCTTGTCAGCAGGAAGCTCCTACGAGCAGTACTTC. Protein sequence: CASSLSAGSSYEQYF.